These T cell receptor beta chains were read from a single sample in a study of cytomegalovirus exposure and HLA in healthy donors. Data came from immunoSEQ multiplex PCR; TCRdb stores just in-frame clones and leaves some out. The data show 150,000 to 200,000 clones, over 85% seen once. Material: PBMCs. The origin of the receptors is a young woman in good health and CMV-seropositive. The CDR3 runs from the conserved cysteine through the conserved F or W. A D gene is named only where the DNA matches it firmly. Clone size appears in some rows only: once, few, many, or a class for an expanded clone.

CDR3	DNA	length	J	D	size	V
CASSFALTAGAADTQYF	TGCGCCAGCAGCTTTGCTCTGACAGCGGGAGCTGCAGATACGCAGTATTTT	17	TRBJ2-3	TRBD2	.	TRBV5-1
CASSQPTGNGYTF	TGTGCCAGCAGCCAGCCGACAGGGAATGGCTACACCTTC	13	TRBJ1-2	TRBD1	.	TRBV4-2
CASSQAPTPFRATNEKLFF	TGCGCCAGCAGCCAAGCCCCAACACCGTTTCGAGCGACTAATGAAAAACTGTTTTTT	19	TRBJ1-4	.	.	TRBV4-1
CASSLYFKGLAGDVDTQYF	TGCGCCAGCAGCTTATACTTTAAGGGACTAGCGGGAGATGTAGATACGCAGTATTTT	19	TRBJ2-3	TRBD2	.	TRBV5-1
CASSSETGAGNEKLFF	TGTGCCAGTAGTAGCGAGACAGGGGCGGGAAATGAAAAACTGTTTTTT	16	TRBJ1-4	TRBD1	.	TRBV19
CASSPSGKSVTQYF	TGTGCCAGCAGCCCAAGCGGGAAATCTGTGACCCAGTACTTC	14	TRBJ2-5	TRBD2	.	TRBV7-6
CAWSLRVGARSYQPQHF	TGTGCCTGGAGTTTACGGGTGGGGGCGCGATCATACCAGCCCCAGCATTTT	17	TRBJ1-5	.	.	TRBV30
CASSYIRGGAYNEQFF	TGTGCCAGCAGTTATATCCGGGGAGGGGCCTACAATGAGCAGTTCTTC	16	TRBJ2-1	TRBD2	.	TRBV6-5
CASTSFSGMSKTQYF	TGTGCCAGCACGTCGTTTAGCGGGATGTCAAAGACCCAGTACTTC	15	TRBJ2-5	TRBD2	.	TRBV27
CASSMIDSSGNTIYF	TGTGCCAGTAGTATGATCGACAGCTCTGGAAACACCATATATTTT	15	TRBJ1-3	.	.	TRBV19
CASSSWTGNSGNTIYF	TGTGCCAGCAGTTCCTGGACAGGGAACTCTGGAAACACCATATATTTT	16	TRBJ1-3	TRBD1	.	TRBV28
CASSLSGPQFF	TGTGCCAGCAGCCTAAGCGGGCCCCAGTTCTTC	11	TRBJ2-1	.	.	TRBV2
CASRSTPSGTYNEQFF	TGTGCCAGCAGATCTACGCCTAGCGGGACATACAATGAGCAGTTCTTC	16	TRBJ2-1	TRBD2	.	TRBV28
CASSQSGRGSEQPQHF	TGTGCCAGCAGCCAATCCGGTAGGGGATCCGAGCAGCCCCAGCATTTT	16	TRBJ1-5	.	.	TRBV16
CASSVSSGTNTGELFF	TGTGCCAGCAGCGTTTCTAGCGGGACGAACACCGGGGAGCTGTTTTTT	16	TRBJ2-2	TRBD2	.	TRBV9
CSVQTGAFGTNEKLFF	TGCAGCGTTCAGACAGGGGCCTTTGGGACTAATGAAAAACTGTTTTTT	16	TRBJ1-4	TRBD1	.	TRBV29-1
CASSTSYEQYF	TGTGCCAGCAGCACCAGTTACGAGCAGTACTTC	11	TRBJ2-7	.	few	TRBV11-2
CASSYVGTGMDEQFF	TGTGCCAGCAGTTACGTCGGGACAGGGATGGATGAGCAGTTCTTC	15	TRBJ2-1	TRBD1	.	TRBV6-5
CASKSWKGLADFGDNEQFF	TGTGCCAGCAAAAGTTGGAAAGGACTAGCGGATTTTGGGGACAATGAGCAGTTCTTC	19	TRBJ2-1	TRBD2	.	TRBV2
CSASSPPGYTF	TGCAGTGCTAGTAGTCCCCCTGGCTACACCTTC	11	TRBJ1-2	.	.	TRBV20-1
CASSFGGRASSGELFF	TGTGCCAGCAGCTTCGGCGGGAGGGCCTCATCCGGGGAGCTGTTTTTT	16	TRBJ2-2	TRBD2	.	TRBV11-3
CASRKAGTSGNNEQFF	TGTGCCAGTAGGAAAGCCGGGACTAGCGGAAACAATGAGCAGTTCTTC	16	TRBJ2-1	TRBD2	.	TRBV19
CASSSGQGVGTEAFF	TGTGCCAGCAGTTCAGGACAGGGGGTAGGCACTGAAGCTTTCTTT	15	TRBJ1-1	TRBD1	.	TRBV6-5
CAWSPGLTGQETQYF	TGTGCCTGGAGTCCGGGCCTCACAGGTCAAGAGACCCAGTACTTC	15	TRBJ2-5	.	.	TRBV30
CASTLAGPSTEAFF	TGTGCCAGTACCCTTGCGGGCCCGAGTACTGAAGCTTTCTTT	14	TRBJ1-1	.	.	TRBV19
CASSLSLAETTGELFF	TGCGCCAGCAGCCTTAGTTTAGCGGAAACTACCGGGGAGCTGTTTTTT	16	TRBJ2-2	.	.	TRBV4-1
CASRGTFDNQPQHF	TGTGCCAGCAGGGGGACATTCGACAATCAGCCCCAGCATTTT	14	TRBJ1-5	.	.	TRBV27
CASSLLAGESEQYF	TGTGCCAGCAGCCTACTAGCGGGAGAGTCCGAGCAGTACTTC	14	TRBJ2-7	TRBD2	.	TRBV2
CAWSFQGGRETQYF	TGTGCCTGGAGTTTCCAGGGCGGGAGGGAGACCCAGTACTTC	14	TRBJ2-5	TRBD2	once	TRBV30
CASSQNRGPSYEQYF	TGTGCCAGCAGCCAGAACAGGGGACCCTCCTACGAGCAGTACTTC	15	TRBJ2-7	TRBD1	.	TRBV11-2
CASSGSGRRETQYF	TGTGCCAGCAGTGGTAGCGGTAGGCGGGAGACCCAGTACTTC	14	TRBJ2-5	.	.	TRBV2
CASSFILGVYNEQFF	TGTGCCAGCAGCTTTATTCTGGGAGTTTACAATGAGCAGTTCTTC	15	TRBJ2-1	.	.	TRBV7-9
CSASTGGAYNEQFF	TGCAGCGCGTCCACAGGGGGGGCCTACAATGAGCAGTTCTTC	14	TRBJ2-1	.	.	TRBV29-1
CASSQGREQYF	TGTGCCAGCAGCCAAGGTCGCGAGCAGTACTTC	11	TRBJ2-7	.	.	TRBV4-2
CASGTGAYGYTF	TGTGCCTCCGGGACAGGAGCCTATGGCTACACCTTC	12	TRBJ1-2	TRBD1	.	TRBV30
CASSFSAGLSYEQYF	TGTGCCAGCAGCTTCTCTGCAGGGTTGTCCTACGAGCAGTACTTC	15	TRBJ2-7	.	.	TRBV7-8
CASSPPGVNYGYTF	TGTGCCAGCAGTCCCCCAGGGGTCAACTATGGCTACACCTTC	14	TRBJ1-2	.	.	TRBV7-6
CASSESGTAEQYF	TGCGCCAGCAGTGAGTCGGGGACAGCCGAGCAGTACTTC	13	TRBJ2-7	TRBD1	once	TRBV10-1
CATSRAGTGNQPQHF	TGTGCCACCAGCAGAGCTGGGACAGGTAATCAGCCCCAGCATTTT	15	TRBJ1-5	TRBD1	.	TRBV15
CASSERPGAAGYTF	TGTGCCAGCAGTGAACGGCCAGGGGCGGCGGGCTACACCTTC	14	TRBJ1-2	.	.	TRBV6-1
CASSFSGSDEQYF	TGTGCCAGCAGTTTCAGCGGGAGCGACGAGCAGTACTTC	13	TRBJ2-7	TRBD2	.	TRBV6-6
CASGEAGGSYEQYF	TGTGCCAGCGGGGAAGCGGGAGGTTCCTACGAGCAGTACTTC	14	TRBJ2-7	TRBD2	.	TRBV6-1
CASSLSATSSYNEQFF	TGTGCCAGTAGTTTAAGCGCCACAAGCTCCTACAATGAGCAGTTCTTC	16	TRBJ2-1	.	.	TRBV19